One and the same sample provided the 28 T cell receptor beta chains below, sequenced in a study of naive and memory T cell subsets. Study-wide points: A few larger clonotypes appeared in naive repertoires, especially CD8, possibly memory cells re-expressing CD45RA.

The beta constant-region primer was an equimolar mix of two oligonucleotides covering TRBC1 and TRBC2. Nested alpha and beta constant-region primers with the SP2 primer drove four PCR rounds on ligated cDNA. MiXCR, run by TCRdb on the UMI-ligation and nested PCR reads, gives a single entry per CDR3 protein. Seen here are fewer than 150,000 distinct CDR3 sequences, around 21% observed once, and the top ten hold 0.6% to 0.8%. Antigen specificity for these receptors is unknown. Sequenced input: naive CD8+ T cells from blood. The source is a human donor in good health.

V is TRBV5-6 and J is TRBJ2-1, with TRBD2 matching over 8 bases. Germline values: CDR1 SGHDT, CDR2 YYEEEE. Trimming removed 4 bases from V and 4 bases from J; junction bases left unmatched: 13. This CDR3 comprises 17 residues. This chain's CDR3 is CASSMPGAGARYNEQFF. The CDR3, as DNA: TGTGCCAGCAGCATGCCAGGAGCGGGAGCTAGGTACAATGAGCAGTTCTTC.

This clonotype was found a few times. The chain recombines TRBV28 with TRBJ2-1; 7 bases map to TRBD2. V shed 6 bases and J 14 bases; nucleotides not matched to a gene: 7. The CDR3 covers 11 residues. In germline, CDR1 is MDHEN, CDR2 SYDVKM. DNA for the CDR3: TGTGCCAGCAGCCCGAGCGGGATCAAGTTCTTC. It yields the protein CASSPSGIKFF.

This chain links TRBV7-8 with TRBJ2-1; D gene unclear. Germline lookup yields CDR1 SGHVS and CDR2 FQNEAQ. V was pared by 6 bases and J by 0 bases, with 12 bases between. CDR3 length: 15 residues. CDR3 DNA: TGTGCCAGCAGGTTCGCAGTGAGCTCCTACAATGAGCAGTTCTTC. Encoded protein: CASRFAVSSYNEQFF.

This clonotype came up a few times. This chain uses TRBV12-3 or TRBV12-4 with TRBJ2-3; tentative D call: TRBD2 (6 bases). V lost 3 bases and J 1 base, leaving 11 bases between the germline ends. This CDR3 has 15 residues. The CDR3 bases are TGTGCCAGCAGTTTGGAGGGCCGAGGCACAGATACGCAGTATTTT. Translation: CASSLEGRGTDTQYF.

In this sample, this clonotype turned up a few times. This chain uses TRBV20-1 with TRBJ2-3, with TRBD2 matching 7 bases. Germline V gene sequence: CDR1 DFQATT, CDR2 SNEGSKA (reference sequence). V was pared by 0 bases and J by 4 bases, with 4 bases of the junction left unmatched. CDR3 size: 14 residues. The CDR3 DNA follows: TGCAGTGCTAGAGATCGGGAGGACCCAGATACGCAGTATTTT. It specifies CSARDREDPDTQYF.

The rearrangement uses TRBV9 and TRBJ2-7, with D hard to call. Germline V lookup: CDR1 SGDLS, CDR2 YYNGEE. The CDR3 runs 15 residues. Deletions cut 3 bases from V and 5 bases from J, with 18 bases between. CDR3 loop: CASSAGSLGGDEQYF. In nucleotides, the CDR3 is TGTGCCAGCAGCGCGGGCAGCCTCGGCGGCGACGAGCAGTACTTC.

This clonotype appeared a few times. The V gene is TRBV24-1, the J gene TRBJ2-5; D gene uncertain. Germline V lookup: CDR1 KGHDR, CDR2 SFDVKD. V dropped 4 bases and J dropped 3 bases, with 5 bases sitting between them. The CDR3 consists of 12 residues. The DNA for the CDR3 is TGTGCCACCAGTGACGAAGAAGAGACCCAGTACTTC. Its translation is CATSDEEETQYF.

The chain combines TRBV14 with TRBJ1-5; D is unresolved. The CDR3 length is 13 residues. Trimming left V 4 bases short and J 6 bases short, with 10 bases between. Germline V lookup: CDR1 SGHDN, CDR2 FVKESK. CDR3 in DNA: TGTGCCAGCAGCCCAGACCCTGGTCAGCCCCAGCATTTT. It encodes CASSPDPGQPQHF.

The chain carries TRBV28 and TRBJ2-7; the D is unclear. Deletions cut 7 bases from V and 0 bases from J, with 13 bases between. CDR1 and CDR2 from the germline V gene are MDHEN and SYDVKM. CDR3 length: 14 residues. This chain's CDR3 is CASTDSPSSYEQYF. The CDR3 DNA sequence: TGTGCCAGCACGGATAGCCCAAGCTCCTACGAGCAGTACTTC.

The rearrangement uses TRBV27 and TRBJ2-1; 8 nucleotides line up with TRBD1. The CDR3 has 16 amino acids. V was clipped by 4 bases and J by 10 bases; unmatched bases: 15. The germline V gene encodes CDR1 MNHEY and CDR2 SMNVEV (reference sequence). CDR3 nucleotides: TGTGCCAGCAGTTGGGTCCCTGGGCAGGGGGCTGGGGAGCAGTTCTTC. Residues: CASSWVPGQGAGEQFF.

This clonotype has ten or more counts. The chain links TRBV29-1 to TRBJ1-1; D not resolved. The CDR3 consists of 13 residues. The V and J ends lost 3 bases and 2 bases respectively, with 10 bases between them. Germline lookup yields CDR1 SQVTM and CDR2 ANQGSEA. CDR3 DNA sequence: TGCAGCGTTGAGACCGACACTAACACTGAAGCTTTCTTT. Translated: CSVETDTNTEAFF. The whole variable domain, remainder taken from reference TRBV29-1 and TRBJ1-1, is SAVISQKPSRDICQRGTSLTIQCQVDSQVTMMFWYRQQPGQSLTLIATANQGSEATYESGFVIDKFPISRPNLTFSTLTVSNMSPEDSSIYLCSVETDTNTEAFFGQGTRLTVV.

The chain employs TRBV6-5 and TRBJ1-1; D is undetermined. The CDR3 contains 13 residues. The ends were cut back, 2 bases at V and 5 bases at J, with 9 bases in the middle. The germline CDR1 and CDR2 sequences are MNHEY and SVGAGI. In nucleotides, the CDR3 is TGTGCCAGCAGTTACGGGTCCGCAACTGAAGCTTTCTTT. It translates to CASSYGSATEAFF.

This chain connects TRBV5-1 to TRBJ2-1, with D possibly TRBD2 on 5 matching bases. This CDR3 is 15 amino acids long. The V gene lost 0 bases and the J gene lost 4 bases, with 11 bases spanning the gap. Germline assignment: CDR1 SGHRS and CDR2 YFSETQ. CDR3 protein: CASSLGPGEYNEQFF. The CDR3 DNA sequence: TGCGCCAGCAGCTTGGGTCCCGGGGAATACAATGAGCAGTTCTTC.

V usage is TRBV11-2 and J usage is TRBJ2-1; TRBD2 agrees at 9 bases. Germline loops: CDR1 SGHAT, CDR2 FQNNGV. Trimming at V came to 4 bases and at J to 6 bases, leaving 16 bases not matched to a gene. The CDR3 has 18 residues. In DNA, the CDR3 is TGTGCCAGCAGCTCAATGGGTCCCCCTAGCGGGATATCCAATGAGCAGTTCTTC. Translation gives CASSSMGPPSGISNEQFF.

This sequence joins TRBV7-6 and TRBJ2-7; 9 nucleotides agree with TRBD1. V shed 2 bases, J shed 5 bases, and the junction held 7 bases outside the gene matches. Germline V gene data show CDR1 as SGHVS and CDR2 as FNYEAQ. The CDR3 extends over 15 amino acids. CDR3 region: CASSLTGQGGHEQYF. The CDR3 coding sequence is TGTGCCAGCAGCTTAACGGGACAGGGTGGGCACGAGCAGTACTTC. Full variable domain (outside the CDR3, taken from reference TRBV7-6 and TRBJ2-7): GAGVSQSPRYKVTKRGQDVALRCDPISGHVSLYWYRQALGQGPEFLTYFNYEAQQDKSGLPNDRFSAERPEGSISTLTIQRTEQRDSAMYRCASSLTGQGGHEQYFGPGTRLTVT.

The gene calls are TRBV6-5 and TRBJ2-1; 8 nucleotides match TRBD1. Germline values: CDR1 MNHEY, CDR2 SVGAGI. The CDR3 loop spans 14 amino acids. Trimming cost V 7 bases and J 8 bases; bases outside gene matches: 10. The CDR3: CASTDRGLGDEQFF. CDR3 nucleotide sequence: TGTGCCAGCACCGACAGGGGCCTCGGAGATGAGCAGTTCTTC.

Written as DNA, the CDR3 is TGTGCCAGCAGCTTGGCAGGACTTACGGGCGAGCAGTACTTC. Translated: CASSLAGLTGEQYF. The rearrangement links TRBV5-4 to TRBJ2-7, with a weak D call TRBD2 (5 bases). V was shortened by 0 bases and J by 6 bases, with 13 bases between the two germline ends. The germline CDR1 and CDR2 sequences are SGHNT and YYREEE (reference sequence). The CDR3 loop spans 14 amino acids.

This clonotype was counted only a few times. V gene TRBV2 combines with J gene TRBJ2-7, with unresolved D. V was shortened by 7 bases and J by 2 bases, with 12 bases between the two germline ends. From germline, CDR1 is SNHLY and CDR2 FYNNEI. This CDR3 has 13 residues. The CDR3, as DNA: TGTGCCAGCACCCGAGACGGAGCCTACGAGCAGTACTTC. This translates into CASTRDGAYEQYF.

The chain joins TRBV30 to TRBJ2-1; 9 positions agree with TRBD2. CDR3 size: 15 residues. Germline V CDR1 and CDR2: GTSNPN, SVGIG (reference sequence). The trim removed 2 bases at V and 3 bases at J, leaving 5 bases unmatched. CDR3 residues: CAWSTLAGLYNEQFF. CDR3 bases: TGTGCCTGGAGTACTCTAGCGGGACTCTACAATGAGCAGTTCTTC. Full variable domain (remainder filled in from reference TRBV30 and TRBJ2-1): SQTIHQWPATLVQPVGSPLSLECTVEGTSNPNLYWYRQAAGRGLQLLFYSVGIGQISSEVPQNLSASRPQDRQFILSSKKLLLSDSGFYLCAWSTLAGLYNEQFFGPGTRLTVL.

This clonotype was observed at least ten times. V usage is TRBV28 and J usage is TRBJ1-5; TRBD1 matches at 7 bases. The J segment lost 3 bases and the V segment lost 2 bases, leaving 4 bases of the junction unmatched. Germline V CDR1 and CDR2: MDHEN, SYDVKM. The CDR3 contains 15 residues. The CDR3 reads CASSLAGQFNQPQHF. The CDR3 DNA reads TGTGCCAGCAGTTTAGCGGGACAGTTCAATCAGCCCCAGCATTTT.

This clonotype was counted many times. This sequence joins TRBV29-1 and TRBJ1-3; the D gene is possibly TRBD1 (5 bases). This CDR3 spans 13 amino acids. Germline CDR1 and CDR2: SQVTM and ANQGSEA. Trimming left V 8 bases short and J 0 bases short, with 11 bases between. CDR3 DNA: TGCAGCACCCCAGGGAGCTCTGGAAACACCATATATTTT. This gives the protein CSTPGSSGNTIYF.

The chain employs TRBV7-9 and TRBJ2-3; D unresolved. Looked up from germline, CDR1 is SEHNR and CDR2 is FQNEAQ (reference sequence). CDR3 length: 13 amino acids. V was cut by 2 bases and J by 5 bases, with 8 bases left in between. The CDR3 protein is CASSLPRGDTQYF. For the CDR3, the DNA is TGTGCCAGCAGCTTACCCCGAGGAGATACGCAGTATTTT.

DNA for the CDR3: TGTGCCAGCAGCGCCCCCCCGTTCAACGAGCAGTTCTTC. Protein product: CASSAPPFNEQFF. V is TRBV9 and J is TRBJ2-1; D unclear. The CDR3 length is 13 residues. Germline-derived CDR1 and CDR2 are SGDLS and YYNGEE. V shed 3 bases and J shed 10 bases, with 14 bases lying between them.

This clonotype was picked up a small number of times. The chain employs TRBV30 and TRBJ2-7; D uncertain. The germline V and J ends were trimmed by 0 bases and 0 bases, with 9 bases remaining between them. This CDR3 comprises 14 residues. Germline loops: CDR1 GTSNPN, CDR2 SVGIG (reference sequence). This CDR3 is CAWSVKRFSYEQYF. The CDR3 nucleotides read TGTGCCTGGAGTGTAAAACGTTTCTCCTACGAGCAGTACTTC.

The chain uses TRBV13 and TRBJ1-2; D uncertain. This CDR3 is 16 amino acids long. The ends were cut back, 1 base at V and 3 bases at J, with 15 bases in the middle. Germline V gives CDR1 PRHDT, CDR2 FYEKMQ (reference sequence). The DNA of the CDR3 is TGTGCCAGCAGCTTAGTTCCGGGGATAAGGTACTATGGCTACACCTTC. It specifies CASSLVPGIRYYGYTF.

The gene calls are TRBV20-1 and TRBJ2-7; possible D gene TRBD1, 5 bases. CDR3 length: 13 amino acids. Germline V lookup: CDR1 DFQATT, CDR2 SNEGSKA (reference sequence). V was shortened by 5 bases and J by 3 bases, with 14 bases between the two germline ends. CDR3 loop: CSAGWGQVYEQYF. CDR3 nucleotide sequence: TGCAGTGCTGGGTGGGGCCAAGTCTACGAGCAGTACTTC.

This clonotype occurred many times. The chain recombines TRBV9 with TRBJ1-4; 11 bases match TRBD1. Germline V gene sequence: CDR1 SGDLS, CDR2 YYNGEE. This CDR3 is 14 amino acids long. J gave up 7 bases and V 2 bases, and 1 base lay outside the gene matches. CDR3 in amino acids: CASSVGQGGEKLFF. CDR3 sequence (DNA): TGTGCCAGCAGCGTGGGACAGGGGGGTGAAAAACTGTTTTTT.

The chain couples TRBV28 to TRBJ2-2; 8 bases are a match to TRBD2. In germline, CDR1 is MDHEN, CDR2 SYDVKM. The CDR3 spans 14 residues. V lost 8 bases and J lost 4; bases outside the gene matches: 6. This CDR3 is CASRGAGGTGELFF. In nucleotides, the CDR3 is TGTGCCAGCCGGGGCGCGGGAGGCACCGGGGAGCTGTTTTTT.